This T cell receptor beta chain comes out of a study of T-cell reconstitution after alpha-beta-depleted transplantation in children. Trimming removed 5 bases from V and 4 bases from J, with 17 bases in between. Germline V CDR1 and CDR2: SGHTA, FQGTGA. The CDR3 contains 15 residues. A TCRbeta library incorporating unique molecular identifiers was prepared. In TCRdb, the PCR reads were re-called with MiXCR into one record per CDR3 protein. The sample lists around 600,000 distinct CDR3 sequences; roughly 17% were seen once. This clonotype was observed many times. The rearrangement links TRBV7-3 to TRBJ2-5, with D perhaps being TRBD1 or TRBD2 (6 bases each). The sequencing used PBMCs from the stem cell graft donor, collected from the stem cell graft. This receptor was obtained from a human donor who donated a stem cell graft to a child with acute myeloid leukemia. The chain's CDR3 is CASSLAGHTGETQYF. The CDR3 DNA follows: TGTGCCAGCAGCCTTGCGGGACACACTGGAGAGACCCAGTACTTC.